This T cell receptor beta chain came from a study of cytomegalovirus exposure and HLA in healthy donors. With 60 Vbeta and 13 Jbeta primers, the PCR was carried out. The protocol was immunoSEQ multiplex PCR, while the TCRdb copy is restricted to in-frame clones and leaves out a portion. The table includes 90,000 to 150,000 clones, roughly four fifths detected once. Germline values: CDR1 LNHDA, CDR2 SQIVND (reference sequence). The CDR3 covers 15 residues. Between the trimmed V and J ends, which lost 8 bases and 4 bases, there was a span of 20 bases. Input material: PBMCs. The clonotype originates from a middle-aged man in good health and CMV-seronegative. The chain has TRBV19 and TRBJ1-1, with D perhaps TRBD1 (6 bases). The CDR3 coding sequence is TGTGCCAGTTTTCCCCAGGGGCGCGGGCTCACTGAAGCTTTCTTT. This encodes CASFPQGRGLTEAFF.